This is a list of T cell receptor beta chains from one sample in a study of cytomegalovirus exposure and HLA in healthy donors. The repertoire was sequenced with immunoSEQ multiplex PCR; TCRdb's copy has only in-frame clones and lacks some. The data hold 270,000 or so clones, with around nine tenths observed a single time. The sequenced sample consisted of PBMCs. The receptors here all came from a girl aged 2 to 9 in good health and CMV-seronegative. Both conserved end residues are part of each CDR3. D genes are given only for firm matches. Not all rows give a size; the values are once, few, many and, for expanded clones, a class.

>TRBD1|TRBV27|-|TRBJ2-1
TGTGCCAGCAGTTTGGGACAGGGGGTAGGTGAGCAGTTCTTC
CASSLGQGVGEQFF
>TRBD1|TRBV6-6|-|TRBJ2-7
TGTGCCAGCAGTCCCGGGACAGGGAACTACGAGCAGTACTTC
CASSPGTGNYEQYF
>-|TRBV11-2|-|TRBJ1-3
TGTGCCAGCAGCTTAGGTGCAGGGACTGGAAACACCATATATTTT
CASSLGAGTGNTIYF
>-|TRBV29-1|-|TRBJ2-1
TGCAGCGTTCTGGAGGTGAGCTCCTACAATGAGCAGTTCTTC
CSVLEVSSYNEQFF
>TRBD1|TRBV30|-|TRBJ2-7
TGTGCCTGGAGTCCGGCCTTAACAGGGGGCTCTATCGACGAGCAGTACTTC
CAWSPALTGGSIDEQYF
>-|TRBV7-3|once|TRBJ2-6
TGTGCCAGCAGCTTAATGGGGACTTCTGGGGCCAACGTCCTGACTTTC
CASSLMGTSGANVLTF
>-|TRBV18|-|TRBJ1-1
TGTGCCAGCTCCCCACGTGGGGGCGCGTGGGAAGCTTTCTTT
CASSPRGGAWEAFF
>TRBD1|TRBV6-5|-|TRBJ2-2
TGTGCCAGCAGCCCGACAGGGAGGGAGCTGTTTTTT
CASSPTGRELFF
>-|TRBV18|-|TRBJ1-1
TGTGCCAGCTCACCCCACGACACCCTGAACACTGAAGCTTTCTTT
CASSPHDTLNTEAFF
>TRBD1|TRBV7-3|-|TRBJ2-3
TGTGCCAGCAGCCAAGGACAGGGTAGGGCAGATACGCAGTATTTT
CASSQGQGRADTQYF
>-|TRBV10-3|-|TRBJ2-2
TGTGCCATCAGTGAGGGACTAACAGGGGTGAACACCGGGGAGCTGTTTTTT
CAISEGLTGVNTGELFF
>TRBD2|TRBV9|-|TRBJ2-3
TGTGCCAGCAGCGTATTCGGGACTAACACAGATACGCAGTATTTT
CASSVFGTNTDTQYF
>TRBD2|TRBV5-1|-|TRBJ2-1
TGCGCCAGCAGCTTGGCGACTAGCGGGGGGGGTGAGCAGTTCTTC
CASSLATSGGGEQFF
>-|TRBV2|-|TRBJ2-2
TGTGCCAGCAGTGAAGTGGGGGGTGGGGAGCTGTTTTTT
CASSEVGGGELFF
>-|TRBV28|-|TRBJ2-7
TGTGCCAGCAGGGAGGACGGGGGATACGAGCAGTACTTC
CASREDGGYEQYF
>TRBD2|TRBV7-8|-|TRBJ2-7
TGTGCCAGCAGCCGGACTAGCGGCCTCTCCTACGAGCAGTACTTC
CASSRTSGLSYEQYF
>TRBD1|TRBV5-6|-|TRBJ1-2
TGTGCCAGCAGCATCCGGGACAGGGATGACTATGGCTACACCTTC
CASSIRDRDDYGYTF
>TRBD2|TRBV6-5|-|TRBJ2-7
TGTGCCAGCAGTTACGCTGCGGGGGGGGCCTACGAGCAGTACTTC
CASSYAAGGAYEQYF
>TRBD1|TRBV5-8|-|TRBJ2-7
TGTGCCAGCAGGAGTCCACGTGCCGGGACAGGGTGGGAGCAGTACTTC
CASRSPRAGTGWEQYF
>TRBD1|TRBV18|-|TRBJ1-3
TGTGCCAGCTCACCGACAGGGGGACTCTCTGGAAACACCATATATTTT
CASSPTGGLSGNTIYF
>TRBD1|TRBV2|-|TRBJ2-1
TGTGCCAGCATCAAAGGGGGGTGGGACAGGGACAATGAGCAGTTCTTC
CASIKGGWDRDNEQFF
>TRBD1|TRBV7-9|-|TRBJ1-1
TGTGCCAGCAGCCCCGGACAGGGCTCAATTCTGAACACTGAAGCTTTCTTT
CASSPGQGSILNTEAFF
>TRBD2|TRBV6-6|-|TRBJ2-7
TGTGCCAGCAGTTACAGGCGGGAGGCCTACGAGCAGTACTTC
CASSYRREAYEQYF
>-|TRBV5-1|-|TRBJ2-5
TGCGCCAGCAGCTCCCCAGGTAGTGGAGAGACCCAGTACTTC
CASSSPGSGETQYF
>TRBD1|TRBV9|-|TRBJ2-5
TGTGCCAGCAGCGTAGGGACAGGGGTGGAGGAGACCCAGTACTTC
CASSVGTGVEETQYF
>-|TRBV15|-|TRBJ1-1
TGTGCCACCAATGACTGGGGGGAGGGCACTGAAGCTTTCTTT
CATNDWGEGTEAFF
>TRBD2|TRBV30|once|TRBJ2-5
TGTGCCTGGCGACTAGCGGGGGGACGTGAGACCCAGTACTTC
CAWRLAGGRETQYF
>-|TRBV30|-|TRBJ1-2
TGTGCCTGGAGTGTAGAAACTCCGAGGGGCTACACCTTC
CAWSVETPRGYTF
>-|TRBV5-4|-|TRBJ2-3
TGTGCCAGCAGCTTGGGACTGACTCTTTCCTCAGATACGCAGTATTTT
CASSLGLTLSSDTQYF
>TRBD1|TRBV27|-|TRBJ1-2
TGTGCCAGCAGCAGACAGGGGGCGGTTGACTATGGCTACACCTTC
CASSRQGAVDYGYTF
>TRBD1|TRBV6-6|-|TRBJ2-1
TGTGCCAGCAGTTCCCCCCGGGACAGGGGGGTAAATGAGCAGTTCTTC
CASSSPRDRGVNEQFF
>TRBD1|TRBV2|-|TRBJ1-1
TGTGCCTCTCGGGACAGGGTGAACACTGAAGCTTTCTTT
CASRDRVNTEAFF
>TRBD2|TRBV5-4|-|TRBJ2-5
TGTGCCAGCAAGGGAACGGGAGCGGGGGTTGGGACCCAGTACTTC
CASKGTGAGVGTQYF
>-|TRBV6-5|-|TRBJ1-2
TGTGCCAGCAGCTACAGGGAGGAACATGGCTACACCTTC
CASSYREEHGYTF
>-|TRBV6-5|-|TRBJ2-3
TGTGCCAGCAGTTTGGGGGGAGGCACAGATACGCAGTATTTT
CASSLGGGTDTQYF
>-|TRBV30|-|TRBJ2-1
TGTGCCTGGAGTTCTAGGTACAATGAGCAGTTCTTC
CAWSSRYNEQFF
>TRBD2|TRBV11-2|-|TRBJ2-7
TGTGCCAGCAGCGGGGGGGGGTCGACCTACGAGCAGTACTTC
CASSGGGSTYEQYF
>-|TRBV28|-|TRBJ1-1
TGTGCCAGCAGTTGGGGCGGTATGAACACTGAAGCTTTCTTT
CASSWGGMNTEAFF
>TRBD1|TRBV19|-|TRBJ1-5
TGTGCCAGTAGTATTTCGAGCGGACAGGGAACGAATCAGCCCCAGCATTTT
CASSISSGQGTNQPQHF
>TRBD1|TRBV4-2|-|TRBJ2-3
TGTGCCAGCAGCCAAGCAGGGGGCGCAGATACGCAGTATTTT
CASSQAGGADTQYF
>-|TRBV11-2|-|TRBJ2-1
TGTGCCAGCAAGGGGGGGGACTCCTACAATGAGCAGTTCTTC
CASKGGDSYNEQFF
>TRBD2|TRBV10-3|-|TRBJ2-1
TGTGCCATCAGTGAGTTAGGACTAGCGGGGGGGCCGTTTTACAATGAGCAGTTCTTC
CAISELGLAGGPFYNEQFF
>-|TRBV4-1|-|TRBJ2-3
TGCGCCAGCAGCCTCCCTGCGGGACTCAACGTAGATACGCAGTATTTT
CASSLPAGLNVDTQYF
>-|TRBV11-2|-|TRBJ2-1
TGTGCCAGCAGCCAAGGAGGATCCTACAATGAGCAGTTCTTC
CASSQGGSYNEQFF